The clone carrying this TCR beta chain appeared many times. Its antigen remains unidentified. Everyone who donated was a healthy Caucasian. This sample is drawn from a study of identical twins. CDR3 size: 15 residues. CDR1 is SNHLY, CDR2 FYNNEI, per germline. Trimming took 3 bases from V and 2 from J, leaving 13 bases between them. TCRdb reprocessed the 5' RACE reads with MiXCR, giving one entry per CDR3 protein. Found here are around 570,000 distinct CDR3 sequences, just under 10% of them singletons; the top ten hold roughly 3.2%. Study-wide results and caveats: Abundant beta clonotypes from cord blood bore fewer insertions; memory repertoires lacked this pattern. Out-of-frame alpha sequences shared by twins were enriched for low generation probability. Cross-sectional statistical analysis was relied on for the conclusions, without the same donors being followed.

Another study also made use of these data, one on yellow fever vaccine responses in identical twins.

The receptor was derived from a woman aged 18-29 years in good health. V is TRBV2 and J is TRBJ1-2; D ambiguous. Material for sequencing was PBMCs. The chain's CDR3 is CASSETLLGNYGYTF. The CDR3 DNA follows: TGTGCCAGCAGTGAGACTCTTCTGGGGAACTATGGCTACACCTTC.